This T cell receptor beta chain was identified during a study of cytomegalovirus exposure and HLA in healthy donors (dated by TCRdb to 2017 to 2019). Describing the broader study: In an earlier analysis of several hundred of the donors, 250 to 300 Gb of sequence data and roughly 100 million unique TCR beta sequences from roughly 200 million T cells were reported. An early release that covered roughly 600 HLA-typed donors contained around 330 gigabases of sequencing data and tens of millions of unique TCR sequences. Of the 300 to 400 genotyped donors, 65% to 90% fell in the genetic ancestry cluster associated with self-reported Caucasian donors. The aim of the study was to test whether cataloging public T cell receptors could identify signatures of past pathogen exposure. The T cell repertoires of under 700 subjects were profiled by immunosequencing and related to cytomegalovirus serostatus. In addition to the first cohort of 666 subjects, a separate validation cohort of approximately 130 different subjects was used. High-throughput TCR immunosequencing, statistical association of individual TCRs with disease status, and machine learning were combined to predict cytomegalovirus infection status. A later analysis re-analyzed previously published TCR beta repertoires from roughly 600 donors and added high-resolution HLA genotyping to study TCR occurrence patterns. Rather than drawing on any new phenotypic data, the later analysis identified candidate immune exposures from TCR beta sequences and the way those sequences occurred across donors. In an earlier analysis of 587 of the donors, high-throughput TCR beta sequencing was used to judge whether each TCR beta V gene segment behaved as functional or pseudogenic. Donor age, sex, ethnicity and CMV serostatus were compiled together with the repertoire data. Genome-wide SNP genotypes for about 65% of the 666 donors were used in a later genetic analysis, which treated that subset as a discovery cohort. All discovery cohort repertoires had been generated using a single sequencing platform. Class I and class II HLA loci were covered by the typing at four-digit resolution. The number of typed donors differed by locus: about 620-640 for A, B, C, DRB1 and DQB1; 522 for DQA1; fewer than 610 for DPA1; and some 470 for DPB1. Four to six DR-DQ haplotypes were handled as single units for association and clustering, since linkage in the cohort was strong. Among some 400 genotyped donors of the cohort, an average of approximately 200,000 unique TCR beta nucleotide sequences was sequenced per donor, of which about 18% were non-productive. The full study reports these points: The only immune exposure information available for the cohort was CMV serostatus. Some IMGT-functional V segments, including TRBV6-2 and TRBV6-3, could not be distinguished by the 87-base-pair reads and were therefore excluded. Linkage disequilibrium might explain the correlated functional status among segregating V segments, but an unknown experimental factor could not be ruled out. Cytomegalovirus status was reported to be diagnosed by the classifier with high specificity and sensitivity in both the original and validation cohorts. When HLA alleles, especially DR and DQ, strongly co-occurred, attributing TCR associations to individual alleles was difficult. Because HLA typing was unavailable for some donors at each locus, only the typed subset was used in association tests. A further reported finding was that TCR beta sequences accurately predicted the HLA-A and HLA-B alleles for most subjects in the first cohort. Most TCR sequences were observed very rarely across donors, whereas some public TCRs were present in many individuals. A cluster of highly shared sequence variants was judged likely to be a technical artifact of the sequencing pipeline. V-gene and J-gene trimming of TCR beta chains was associated with a missense DCLRE1C variant in a later genetic analysis, and the association was replicated in an independent cohort. In a later analysis, most CMV-associated TCR beta chains were found to appear HLA-restricted, with HLA associations seemingly driven largely by CMV exposure. Several of the top co-occurrence clusters appeared to be linked to parvovirus B19, influenza, CMV and Epstein-Barr virus, according to a later analysis. Because counts were too low, about 18 rarely observed V segments, including chromosome 9 orphons, were excluded from the earlier analysis of several hundred of the donors. The study listed approximately 150 TCR beta chains as associated with cytomegalovirus. The cohort was sequenced for TCR beta chains only, and without alpha or paired-chain data the features that could be detected were limited. In a later analysis, the rate of TCR association differed among HLA loci, with DRB1 alleles having the most associated TCRs and HLA-C alleles having the fewest. The presence/absence analyses assumed that sequencing depth was roughly uniform across donors, and that assumption may not be true. The authors suggested that the approach could potentially be extended to other disease states and immunological phenotypes. According to a later genetic analysis, donors in an Asian-associated ancestry cluster had fewer N-insertions in productive TCRs than the approximately 610-donor mean. In an earlier analysis of 587 of the donors, most TCR beta V segments were observed in productive rearrangements about 90% or about 30% of the time, broadly matching IMGT annotations. In a later analysis, HLA-associated TCR beta chains showed more clonal expansion and lower generation probabilities than non-associated chains that were equally common. Specific HLA alleles were associated with roughly 17,000 TCR beta sequences at a false discovery rate of 0.05 in a later analysis. A few of the identified cytomegalovirus-associated TCR beta chains were confirmed in vitro to be specific for cytomegalovirus antigens.

Receptor libraries were prepared by the immunoSEQ multiplex PCR assay. A mixture of 60 forward primers for TCR Vbeta segments and 13 reverse primers for TCR Jbeta segments was used in the multiplex PCR. The CDR3 region of rearranged TCR beta genes was amplified from genomic DNA with a multiplex PCR assay. The Illumina HiSeq System was used to sequence the amplified TCR beta libraries as 87-base-pair reads. The source study handled its data this way. A later analysis tallied 75 million to 95 million unique TCR beta chains across the 700 or so repertoires, and approximately 9.9 million of those chains were shared by two or more donors. To remove PCR and sequencing errors, raw reads were error-corrected and collapsed into unique sequences using a nearest-neighbor algorithm that merged closely related sequences. Alignment of CDR3 sequences to IMGT reference sequences was used to assign V, D and J gene segments. For a sequence to be retained, a match of at least six nucleotides to both a V gene segment and a J gene segment was required. A rearrangement counted as productive if the CDR3 had no stop codons and remained in frame with V and J, and every other rearrangement counted as non-productive. CDR3 was defined according to IMGT convention as the region running from the second conserved V-encoded cysteine to the conserved J-encoded phenylalanine. The earlier analysis of fewer than 700 of the donors excluded sequences that lacked an unambiguous match to a single V gene segment. In an earlier analysis of approximately 610 of the donors, V segments were called functional above 56.7% productive rearrangements and were called segregating when the between-donor standard deviation exceeded 5%. To diagnose cytomegalovirus status from the catalog of TCR beta chain sequences, a statistical classification framework was built. In a later analysis, TCR nucleotide sequences were compared against IMGT/GENE-DB human TR gene sequences so that V and J genes could be assigned. In a later analysis, CDR3 sequences and most-parsimonious VDJ recombination scenarios were assigned using the TCRdist pipeline. In a later analysis, each TCR beta chain was defined by its CDR3 amino acid sequence together with its V-gene family, and reads without a unique V-gene family were excluded. As a way to deal with suspected cross-contamination and a sequencing artifact, a later analysis dropped nearly 600 nucleotide sequences that were highly shared and had low generation probability. A later analysis calculated a clonal expansion index for each public chain from normalized within-repertoire ranks of inferred template counts. In a later analysis, generation probabilities were computed with a VDJ recombination model fitted to out-of-frame rearrangements, and the resulting probabilities were checked against IGoR. Hypergeometric tests were used in a later analysis to score TCR-TCR, TCR-HLA and TCR-CMV co-occurrence, with a repertoire-size bias correction applied to the TCR pairs. To estimate false discovery rates, a later analysis permuted the HLA or CMV assignments 20 times. A later analysis grouped co-occurring TCRs with DBSCAN, adding TCRdist sequence similarity when clustering within HLA-allele-positive subsets. For co-occurrence clustering, repertoires with fewer than 30,000 or more than 120,000 public chains were excluded, along with roughly five repertoires with anomalous nucleotide sharing. In its TCRdb copy, this immuneACCESS table keeps in-frame sequences only and misses some clones. Where compared with another copy, unresolved V genes explain less than half of these, and the others have no known cause. V, J and clone size are taken as reported in that table, and D and trimming were inferred from the DNA itself. The sample table records 100,000 to 150,000 clones; 75% to 90% of these occur just once. Of the sample, 2% to 2.5% falls within the top ten clones.

This clone was detected only once. Its antigen specificity is not known. Base qualities are not at hand, and no much larger clone is one base apart. The cohort comprised 666 healthy bone marrow donors. At the time of sampling, all cohort members were nominally healthy, though unrecorded immune exposures were likely present. The donor was CMV seronegative and belonged to the group of under 400 seronegative cohort members. Each donor provided a peripheral blood sample, and peripheral blood mononuclear cells were used for TCR beta sequencing. Genomic DNA was extracted from the blood cell samples with the Qiagen DNeasy Blood Extraction Kit. Via the germline V gene, CDR1 is MNHEY and CDR2 SVGAGI. The CDR3 sequence holds 14 residues, the cysteine and phenylalanine included. Here the CDR3 DNA is all that survives: 42 bases in frame from base 1. V is trimmed back by 5 bases and J by 5 bases, and the junction contains 9 bases that no gene match accounts for.

This clonotype originated in a man younger than 40 in good health and CMV-seronegative. This receptor chain uses TRBV6-5 and TRBJ2-7; the junction holds 7 bases that match TRBD1. The material sequenced was PBMCs. The bases are TGTGCCAGCAGTCAGAACAGGGGAGTCCACGAGCAGTACTTC. It translates to CASSQNRGVHEQYF.